Each of the 15 T cell receptor beta chains below was sequenced from the same sample in a study of T cell repertoires in ileal Crohn's disease. Sequencing used immunoSEQ multiplex PCR; TCRdb keeps in-frame clones, though not all of them. The table shows fewer than 9,500 clones, with 60% to 80% occurring only once. The time point denotes: neoterminal ileum biopsy at postoperative endoscopy, about 6 months after surgery. Sequencing input: ileal tissue. The receptors here all came from an adult with Crohn's disease.

This clone was observed once. The germline gene is not matched at one end of the junction; a read error may be the cause. This rearrangement joins TRBV7-3 to TRBJ2-1; 7 nucleotides line up with TRBD2. Germline CDR1 and CDR2: SGHTA and FQGTGA. The length of the CDR3 is 15 residues. CDR3 protein: CVSSALAGSYNEQFF. Written as DNA, the CDR3 is TGTGTCAGCAGCGCATTAGCGGGCTCTTACAATGAGCAGTTCTTC.

This rearrangement joins TRBV4-3 to TRBJ2-1; 14 bases line up with TRBD2. Germline V gene sequence: CDR1 LGHNA, CDR2 YSLEER. V lost 3 bases and J lost 2; bases outside the gene matches: 6. The CDR3 sequence is 18 residues long. The CDR3 DNA reads TGCGCCAGCAGCCATGGACTAGCGGGGGGCTCTCCCTACAATGAGCAGTTCTTC. The encoded protein is CASSHGLAGGSPYNEQFF.

This clone was seen a handful of times. V and J are TRBV7-9 and TRBJ2-1; TRBD1 matches 9 bases. The J segment lost 5 bases and the V segment lost 8 bases, leaving 10 bases of the junction unmatched. There are 15 residues in the CDR3. CDR1 and CDR2 from the germline V gene are SEHNR and FQNEAQ (reference sequence). The chain's CDR3 is CASFTTGGSDNEQFF. For the CDR3, the DNA is TGTGCCAGCTTCACCACAGGGGGCTCGGACAATGAGCAGTTCTTC. The whole variable domain, filled in from reference TRBV7-9 and TRBJ2-1, reads DTGVSQNPRHKITKRGQNVTFRCDPISEHNRLYWYRQTLGQGPEFLTYFQNEAQLEKSRLLSDRFSAERPKGSFSTLEIQRTEQGDSAMYLCASFTTGGSDNEQFFGPGTRLTVL.

The CDR3 loop reads CASSRDRDPNTEAFF. CDR3 in DNA: TGTGCCAGTAGCCGTGACAGGGACCCAAACACTGAAGCTTTCTTT. The chain carries TRBV19 and TRBJ1-1; TRBD1 aligns across 7 bases. The CDR3 is made up of 15 amino acids. V lost 6 bases to trimming and J lost 2 bases; unmatched junction nucleotides: 9. Germline V gives CDR1 LNHDA, CDR2 SQIVND (reference sequence).

J is TRBJ1-2 and V is TRBV4-2; D perhaps matches TRBD1 (5 bases). Germline V lookup: CDR1 LGHNA, CDR2 YNFKEQ. Deletions cut 0 bases from V and 2 bases from J, with 10 bases between. The CDR3 consists of 15 residues. CDR3 sequence: CASSQDLGQNYGYTF. CDR3 DNA sequence: TGTGCCAGCAGCCAAGATCTGGGGCAGAACTATGGCTACACCTTC.

This clone was seen a handful of times. J is TRBJ1-2 and V is TRBV6-5, with 7 bases aligning to TRBD1. V trimming: 5 bases; J trimming: 7 bases; junction bases outside the gene matches: 7. The length of the CDR3 is 13 residues. CDR1 and CDR2 (germline): MNHEY, SVGAGI. The CDR3 protein is CASSPTGVFGYTF. The DNA for the CDR3 is TGTGCCAGCAGTCCCACAGGGGTCTTTGGCTACACCTTC.

The V and J genes are TRBV11-2 and TRBJ2-1; D is uncertain. In germline, CDR1 is SGHAT, CDR2 FQNNGV. Trimming stripped 0 bases from V and 9 bases from J, with 15 bases between. The CDR3 extends over 15 amino acids. The CDR3 sequence: CASSLEGSWVGEQFF. CDR3 coding DNA: TGTGCCAGCAGCTTAGAAGGTAGCTGGGTGGGTGAGCAGTTCTTC.

The J gene is TRBJ2-7, the V gene TRBV29-1, with 9 bases matching TRBD1. This CDR3 has 13 amino acids. V lost 7 bases to trimming and J lost 7 bases; unmatched junction nucleotides: 11. Germline V gene data show CDR1 as SQVTM and CDR2 as ANQGSEA. The CDR3: CSGRQGGVSEQYF. CDR3 coding DNA: TGCAGCGGCCGACAGGGGGGAGTTTCGGAGCAGTACTTC.

The rearrangement joins TRBV2 to TRBJ1-1; weak D call: TRBD1 (6 bases). This CDR3 spans 14 amino acids. V shed 4 bases and J shed 2 bases, with 11 bases lying between them. Germline V gives CDR1 SNHLY, CDR2 FYNNEI. The CDR3 reads CASSVQGRNTEAFF. DNA for the CDR3: TGTGCCAGCAGTGTACAGGGCAGAAACACTGAAGCTTTCTTT.

This clone was detected a few times. The chain recombines TRBV18 with TRBJ1-4; 7 bases fit TRBD1. The trim removed 3 bases at V and 8 bases at J, leaving 9 bases unmatched. Germline CDR1 reads KGHSH; CDR2 reads LQKENI. The CDR3 is 15 amino acids. CDR3 bases: TGTGCCAGCTCACCCCGGACAGGATACATCGAAAAACTGTTTTTT. Encoded protein: CASSPRTGYIEKLFF.

The rearrangement uses TRBV5-6 and TRBJ1-2; 8 nucleotides agree with TRBD1. With V trimmed by 4 bases and J by 4 bases, 18 bases remained unmatched. Germline values: CDR1 SGHDT, CDR2 YYEEEE. The CDR3 length is 18 residues. CDR3 DNA sequence: TGTGCCAGCAGCCTTGGGCCACCCGGGACAGGCGGGCCCTATGGCTACACCTTC. Translated: CASSLGPPGTGGPYGYTF.

This chain's CDR3 is CASSEGLGPRRGNQPQHF. Here the CDR3 DNA reads TGTGCCAGCAGTGAGGGTTTGGGTCCGCGGCGGGGCAATCAGCCCCAGCATTTT. V is TRBV6-1 and J is TRBJ1-5; D uncertain. This CDR3 spans 18 amino acids. The V and J ends lost 3 bases and 2 bases respectively, with 20 bases between them. In germline, CDR1 is MNHNS, CDR2 SASEGT.

The gene calls are TRBV19 and TRBJ1-1; 7 bases map to TRBD1. With V trimmed by 6 bases and J by 1 base, 8 bases remained unmatched. This CDR3 comprises 15 residues. The germline gives CDR1 LNHDA, CDR2 SQIVND (reference sequence). For the CDR3, the DNA is TGTGCCAGTAGGGGGGACAGTAGGAAGAACACTGAAGCTTTCTTT. It encodes CASRGDSRKNTEAFF.

J is TRBJ1-5 and V is TRBV6-1; D unclear. CDR1 MNHNS and CDR2 SASEGT come from the germline V gene. The V and J ends lost 4 bases and 4 bases respectively, with 14 bases between them. This CDR3 contains 15 residues. The CDR3 DNA reads TGTGCCAGCAGTGGTCTACGGGGAGGGAATCAGCCCCAGCATTTT. Translation: CASSGLRGGNQPQHF.

The rearrangement uses TRBV5-1 and TRBJ2-5; 7 nucleotides align to TRBD2. The CDR3 consists of 15 residues. V lost 4 bases, J lost 5 bases, and 11 bases stayed unmatched. CDR1 and CDR2 (germline): SGHRS, YFSETQ. The CDR3 protein is CASSRSPSGGETQYF. CDR3 bases: TGCGCCAGCAGCCGGAGCCCTTCCGGGGGGGAGACCCAGTACTTC.